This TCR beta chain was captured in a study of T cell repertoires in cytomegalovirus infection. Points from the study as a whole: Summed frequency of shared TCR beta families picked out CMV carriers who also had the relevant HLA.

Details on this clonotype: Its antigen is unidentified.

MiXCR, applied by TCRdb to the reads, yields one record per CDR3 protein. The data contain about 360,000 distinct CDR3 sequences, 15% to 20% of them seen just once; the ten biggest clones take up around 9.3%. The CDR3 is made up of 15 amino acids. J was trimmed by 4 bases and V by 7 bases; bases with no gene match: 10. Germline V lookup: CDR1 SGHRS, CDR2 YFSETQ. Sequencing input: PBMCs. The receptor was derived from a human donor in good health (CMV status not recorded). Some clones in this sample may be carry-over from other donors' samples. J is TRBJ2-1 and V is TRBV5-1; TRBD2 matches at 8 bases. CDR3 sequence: CASGLSGAQYNEQFF. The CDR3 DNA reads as TGCGCCAGCGGACTTAGCGGGGCTCAGTACAATGAGCAGTTCTTC.